This is a list of T cell receptor beta chains from one sample in a study of STAT5B mutations in CD4+ large granular lymphocyte leukemia. TCRdb's table, derived via immunoSEQ multiplex PCR, lists solely in-frame clones and lacks some. This repertoire shows about 30,000 clones, 75% to 85% found once; its top ten account for around 2%. Sequencing input: CD4+ T cells from blood buffy coats. The receptors were gathered from a human donor in good health. CDR3s include the opening cysteine and the closing phenylalanine or tryptophan. Fields, in order: D gene, J gene, clone size, V gene, CDR3 DNA, CDR3 protein. The D gene is left open where the match is weak. The size field is filled for only some rows; it gives once, few, many or a size class.

TRBD1 TRBJ1-1 once TRBV10-3 TGTGCCATGAAACAGGGGGAGGGCACTGAAGCTTTCTTT CAMKQGEGTEAFF
TRBD2 TRBJ2-1 once TRBV7-8 TGTGCCAGCAGCTTAGGTCAAGGGCTAGCGGCGAAGTACAATGAGCAGTTCTTC CASSLGQGLAAKYNEQFF
NA TRBJ1-2 NA TRBV5-6 TGTGCCAGCAGCTTGAAGAGACAGACCTATGGCTACACCTTC CASSLKRQTYGYTF
TRBD2 TRBJ2-3 NA TRBV5-1 TGCGCCAGCAGACCTACTAGCGGGGGGTCCACTACGCAGTATTTT CASRPTSGGSTTQYF
TRBD1 TRBJ2-6 few TRBV5-1 TGCGCCAGCAGCCGAGGGACAGGGACTGGGGCCAACGTCCTGACTTTC CASSRGTGTGANVLTF
NA TRBJ1-4 NA TRBV19 TGTGCCAGTAGTTTCCGAGGGAGCGGTAATGAAAAACTGTTTTTT CASSFRGSGNEKLFF
NA TRBJ1-1 NA TRBV27 TGTGCCAGCAGTTACGGGGATTCGGGTGAAGCTTTCTTT CASSYGDSGEAFF
TRBD1 TRBJ1-2 NA TRBV7-2 TGTGCCAGCAGCACGCGGACAGGGGAGGGCTCCGGCTACACCTTC CASSTRTGEGSGYTF
NA TRBJ1-4 few TRBV10-1 TGCGCCAGCAGTCCCTTGGGAACATTCTCGAGTGGAAAACTGTTTTTT CASSPLGTFSSGKLFF
NA TRBJ2-7 NA TRBV6-5 TGTGCCAGCAGTCCAGCCAGGCGGGAGCAGTACTTC CASSPARREQYF
NA TRBJ2-7 NA TRBV15 TGTGCCACCAGCGCAGAGATCGGGGACTCCTACGAGCAGTACTTC CATSAEIGDSYEQYF
NA TRBJ2-3 NA TRBV30 TGTGCCTGGAAAGCCGATACCACAGATACGCAGTATTTT CAWKADTTDTQYF
TRBD1 TRBJ2-7 NA TRBV18 TGTGCCAGCTCACCACTGATGGCTGGACAGGGGGCGCGCGAGCAGTACTTC CASSPLMAGQGAREQYF
TRBD2 TRBJ2-1 NA TRBV11-1 TGTGCCAGCATCACCGGGGGGAAGGCAAGCTCCTACAATGAGCAGTTCTTC CASITGGKASSYNEQFF
NA TRBJ2-2 few TRBV7-2 TGTGCCAGCAGCTTAAAAGGGTTGGCCGGGGAGCTGTTTTTT CASSLKGLAGELFF
NA TRBJ2-5 NA TRBV2 TGTGCCAGCATCGGACAGACCGGAGAGACCCAGTACTTC CASIGQTGETQYF
NA TRBJ1-6 NA TRBV7-2 TGTGCCAGCAGCCCCCGGGTAGGGGCCTATAATTCACCCCTCCACTTT CASSPRVGAYNSPLHF
TRBD2 TRBJ2-7 NA TRBV6-1 TGTGCCAGCAGTCAGACTAGCGGGAGTTTGTTCGAGCAGTACTTC CASSQTSGSLFEQYF
TRBD1 TRBJ2-7 NA TRBV5-1 TGCGCCAGCAGCTTGGTTGTGGGACAGCTCTACGAGCAGTACTTC CASSLVVGQLYEQYF
NA TRBJ2-7 once TRBV5-1 TGCGCCAGCAGCTTGGGGGGTCCCCTTAGTGAGCAGTACTTC CASSLGGPLSEQYF
NA TRBJ2-7 NA TRBV5-1 TGCGCCAGCAGCCCGCAGGGGCCTGACTACGAGCAGTACTTC CASSPQGPDYEQYF
TRBD1 TRBJ1-6 NA TRBV4-2 TGTGCCAGCAGCCGCACCGGGACAGGGGATTCACCCCTCCACTTT CASSRTGTGDSPLHF
TRBD2 TRBJ2-5 NA TRBV19 TGTGCCAGTAGTTTATACCTAGCGGTTCAAGAGACCCAGTACTTC CASSLYLAVQETQYF
TRBD1 TRBJ2-3 NA TRBV13 TGTGCCAGCAGCTTCCGGGACAGGGGGCTCAGTACGCAGTATTTT CASSFRDRGLSTQYF
NA TRBJ2-1 NA TRBV6-5 TGTGCCAGCAGTTATGGGGGGCGCGAGCCGTTCTTC CASSYGGREPFF
NA TRBJ2-6 NA TRBV11-2 TGTGCCAGCAGCTTAACTGACTCTGGGGCCAACGTCCTGACTTTC CASSLTDSGANVLTF
NA TRBJ2-6 NA TRBV5-4 TGTGCCAGCAGCTTGGCCGTAGAGGGGGTATACGTCCTGACTTTC CASSLAVEGVYVLTF
TRBD2 TRBJ2-3 NA TRBV9 TGTGCCAGCAGCGTACAAAACGGGCCAGCGGGGCTGGCAGATACGCAGTATTTT CASSVQNGPAGLADTQYF
NA TRBJ2-3 once TRBV27 TGTGCCAGCAGTTTCGGTAGATACACAGATACGCAGTATTTT CASSFGRYTDTQYF
NA TRBJ1-2 NA TRBV5-6 TGTGCCAGCAGCTTGATCGAAACACCGGGGAATGGCTACACCTTC CASSLIETPGNGYTF
NA TRBJ1-2 NA TRBV4-3 TGCGCCAGCAGCCACCGCTCGGGGACATTCTATGGCTACACCTTC CASSHRSGTFYGYTF
NA TRBJ2-3 once TRBV5-1 TGCGCCAGCAGCTTGGGTGGAAAGGGCACAGATACGCAGTATTTT CASSLGGKGTDTQYF
NA TRBJ1-2 NA TRBV13 TGTGCCAGCAGCTTACGAGCTGGCTACACCTTC CASSLRAGYTF
TRBD1 TRBJ2-3 NA TRBV2 TGTGCCAGCAGAGTGACAGGGGCCGGCACAGATACGCAGTATTTT CASRVTGAGTDTQYF
NA TRBJ2-7 NA TRBV6-5 TGTGCCAGCAGTTACGGGGGGCCCTACGAGCAGTACTTC CASSYGGPYEQYF
NA TRBJ2-3 NA TRBV19 TGTGCCAGTAGTATAACCATAGGCACAGATACGCAGTATTTT CASSITIGTDTQYF
NA TRBJ2-5 NA TRBV10-3 TGTGCCATCAGTGAAGGCTTTCAAGAGACCCAGTACTTC CAISEGFQETQYF
NA TRBJ1-2 NA TRBV2 TGTGCCAGCAGTGAACATGGGGGCGGTGGCTACACCTTC CASSEHGGGGYTF
NA TRBJ2-7 NA TRBV14 TGTGCCAGCAGCCAAGGAAGGTTAGGGCCCCTCAGGGCAAGCTCCTACGAGCAGTACTTC CASSQGRLGPLRASSYEQYF
TRBD2 TRBJ2-1 NA TRBV2 TGTGTCTCTACTCGGGCTAGCGGGGAGGTTTCGCCCTACAATGAGCAGTTCTTC CVSTRASGEVSPYNEQFF
NA TRBJ2-7 NA TRBV7-2 TGTGCCAGCAGCTCCCCCGAGGGCCCCAGCTCCTACGAGCAGTACTTC CASSSPEGPSSYEQYF
NA TRBJ2-2 NA TRBV19 TGTGCCAGTAGCAGGCAGGGGACCGGGGAGCTGTTTTTT CASSRQGTGELFF
NA TRBJ1-1 NA TRBV7-9 TGTGCCAGCAGCAGGAACACTGAAGCTTTCTTT CASSRNTEAFF
TRBD1 TRBJ1-4 few TRBV18 TGTGCCAGCTCACCAAGGGCAGGGGGCATCGGTAGTGAAAAACTGTTTTTT CASSPRAGGIGSEKLFF
NA TRBJ2-3 NA TRBV2 TGTGCCAGCAGTGTCTGGCCTTCTAGCACAGATACGCAGTATTTT CASSVWPSSTDTQYF
TRBD2 TRBJ2-1 NA TRBV19 TGTGCCAGTAGTCCCCAGGTTGGTAGCGGGAATGAGCAGTTCTTC CASSPQVGSGNEQFF
NA TRBJ1-1 NA TRBV28 TGTGCCAGCAGTTTGTGGGGGGCAGCTGAAGCTTTCTTT CASSLWGAAEAFF
TRBD1 TRBJ1-2 NA TRBV28 TGTGCCAGCAGTTTATTGACTGGACAGGTGAATGGCTACACCTTC CASSLLTGQVNGYTF
TRBD2 TRBJ2-1 NA TRBV5-1 TGCGCCAGCAGCACCGGACTAGCGGGAGTAGGGGACAATGAGCAGTTCTTC CASSTGLAGVGDNEQFF
NA TRBJ2-7 NA TRBV18 TGTGCCAGCTCCCCCAGACAGGACTACGAGCAGTACTTC CASSPRQDYEQYF
TRBD1 TRBJ1-5 few TRBV6-6 TGTGCCAGCAGTTCAGGGGGCGGACAGCCCCAGCATTTT CASSSGGGQPQHF
TRBD1 TRBJ2-7 NA TRBV27 TGTGCCAGCAGTCAGACAGGGGGCTTCGAGCAGTACTTC CASSQTGGFEQYF
TRBD2 TRBJ2-3 once TRBV5-1 TGCGCCAGCAGTCATAGCGGGGGGGGCCTATTAGTGGCAGATACGCAGTATTTT CASSHSGGGLLVADTQYF